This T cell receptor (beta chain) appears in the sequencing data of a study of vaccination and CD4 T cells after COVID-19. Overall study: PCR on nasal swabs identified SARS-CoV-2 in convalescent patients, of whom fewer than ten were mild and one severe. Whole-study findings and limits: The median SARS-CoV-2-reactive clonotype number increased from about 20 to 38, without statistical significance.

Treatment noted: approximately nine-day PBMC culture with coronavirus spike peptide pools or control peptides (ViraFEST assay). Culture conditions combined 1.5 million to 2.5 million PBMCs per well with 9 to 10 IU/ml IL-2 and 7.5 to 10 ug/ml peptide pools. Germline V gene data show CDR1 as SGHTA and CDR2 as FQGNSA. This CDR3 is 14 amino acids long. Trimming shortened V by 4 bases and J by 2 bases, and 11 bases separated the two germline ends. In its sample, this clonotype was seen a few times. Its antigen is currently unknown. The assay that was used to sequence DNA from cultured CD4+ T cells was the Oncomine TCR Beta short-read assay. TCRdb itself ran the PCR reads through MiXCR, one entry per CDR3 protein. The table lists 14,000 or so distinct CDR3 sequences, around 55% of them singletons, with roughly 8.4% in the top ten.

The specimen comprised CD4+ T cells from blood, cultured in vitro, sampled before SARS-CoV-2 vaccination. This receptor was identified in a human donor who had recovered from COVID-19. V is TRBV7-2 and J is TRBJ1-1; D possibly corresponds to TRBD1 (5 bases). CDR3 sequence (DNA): TGTGCCAGCAGCTCCATACAGGATAACACTGAAGCTTTCTTT. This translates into CASSSIQDNTEAFF.